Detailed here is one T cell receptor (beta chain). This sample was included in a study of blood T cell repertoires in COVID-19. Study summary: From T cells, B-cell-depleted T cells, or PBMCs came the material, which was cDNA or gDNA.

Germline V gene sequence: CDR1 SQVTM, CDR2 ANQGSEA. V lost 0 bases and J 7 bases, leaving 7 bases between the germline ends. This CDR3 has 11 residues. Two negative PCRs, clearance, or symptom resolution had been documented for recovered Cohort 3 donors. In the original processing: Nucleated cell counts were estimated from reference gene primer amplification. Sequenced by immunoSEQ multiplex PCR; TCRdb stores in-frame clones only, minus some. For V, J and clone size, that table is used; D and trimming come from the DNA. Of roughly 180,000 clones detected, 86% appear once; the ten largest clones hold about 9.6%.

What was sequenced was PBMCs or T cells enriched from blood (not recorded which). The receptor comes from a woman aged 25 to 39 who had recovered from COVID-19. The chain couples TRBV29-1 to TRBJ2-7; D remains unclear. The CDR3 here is CSVEDPVEQYF. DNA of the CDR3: TGCAGCGTTGAAGACCCGGTGGAGCAGTACTTC.